This is a list of T cell receptor beta chains from one sample in a study of response to subunit inactivated influenza vaccine. TCRdb fed the RT-PCR reads into MiXCR, producing one record per CDR3 protein. The sample lists more than 450,000 distinct CDR3 sequences, 10% to 15% occurring once. The sequencing here drew on PBMCs from blood, taken on the day of vaccination. The source of these receptors is a man aged 45-65 years who received an inactivated influenza vaccine. Both conserved end residues are part of each CDR3. Fields, in order: V gene, J gene, CDR3 protein.

>TRBV21-1|TRBJ2-1
CASSKVSDREHNEQFF
>TRBV11-3|TRBJ2-3
CASSFRAGGGADTQYF
>TRBV6-5|TRBJ2-2
CASSYGQGAGELFF
>TRBV11-2|TRBJ1-4
CASSLRWANEKLFF
>TRBV5-1|TRBJ2-1
CASSLYPGSYNEQFF
>TRBV7-8|TRBJ2-1
CASSPGTSRLSYNEQFF
>TRBV21-1|TRBJ2-1
CASSKALLAGNEQFF
>TRBV12-3/TRBV12-4|TRBJ2-7
CASRDRSSYEQYF
>TRBV4-2|TRBJ2-2
CASSQDVQGDGELFF
>TRBV29-1|TRBJ1-1
CSVVHLNTEAFF
>TRBV2|TRBJ2-3
CASSKGLAGEKLNSDTQYF
>TRBV7-2|TRBJ2-4
CASSLTLLNIQYF
>TRBV5-6|TRBJ2-7
CASSLGGADEQYF
>TRBV2|TRBJ2-1
CASTDTRAQHDEQFF
>TRBV15|TRBJ2-5
CATSRTGTGVAETQYF
>TRBV27|TRBJ2-3
CASSLNRAVYTDTQYF
>TRBV27|TRBJ2-3
CASRANRVTDTQYF
>TRBV3-1|TRBJ2-3
CASSPIMSGDTQYF
>TRBV12-3/TRBV12-4|TRBJ1-2
CARRQGLNYGYTF
>TRBV20-1|TRBJ2-7
CSAAVGGFYEQYF
>TRBV20-1|TRBJ1-1
CSAGTGNTEAFF
>TRBV20-1|TRBJ2-7
CSAGTGAHSYEQYF
>TRBV2|TRBJ2-3
CASIDRGLTTSTDTQYF
>TRBV12-3/TRBV12-4|TRBJ2-2
CASSGGALTGELFF
>TRBV7-2|TRBJ1-4
CASSLGPTVNEKLFF
>TRBV27|TRBJ2-1
CASKREMDNEQFF
>TRBV12-3/TRBV12-4|TRBJ2-3
CASSTSGGTDTQYF
>TRBV7-9|TRBJ2-4
CASSSPGTAKNIQYF